This T cell receptor beta chain was documented in a study of T cell changes during pregnancy in multiple sclerosis. The sample holds one count of this clone. The CDR3 spans 15 residues. Trimming stripped 0 bases from V and 4 bases from J, with 12 bases between. Germline CDR1 reads LNHNV; CDR2 reads YYDKDF (reference sequence). Libraries were prepared by immunoSEQ multiplex PCR; TCRdb keeps only in-frame clonotypes and omits some of them. The table records 70,000 to 75,000 clones, approximately 92% of them present only once. V and J are TRBV15 and TRBJ1-2; D uncertain. The source is a female donor with multiple sclerosis, enrolled in a pregnancy study. Material: peripheral blood, obtained before pregnancy. The CDR3 DNA follows: TGTGCCACCAGCAGAGATCAGGTGTTGGGCTATGGCTACACCTTC. Its translation is CATSRDQVLGYGYTF. The full variable domain, in which reference TRBV15 and TRBJ1-2 provide the parts outside the CDR3, is DAMVIQNPRYQVTQFGKPVTLSCSQTLNHNVMYWYQQKSSQAPKLLFHYYDKDFNNEADTPDNFQSRRPNTSFCFLDIRSPGLGDTAMYLCATSRDQVLGYGYTFGSGTRLTVV.